This passage covers 2 T cell receptor beta chains from one sample sequenced in a study of blood T cell repertoires in COVID-19. Produced via immunoSEQ multiplex PCR; TCRdb's table is partial and in-frame only. The sample records tens of thousands of clones, about 90% being singletons. The specimen sequenced was peripheral blood. The origin of the receptors is a man aged 45-65 years with active COVID-19.

This clone is a singleton in its sample. The rearrangement joins TRBV5-4 to TRBJ2-1; 13 nucleotides line up with TRBD2. Germline-derived CDR1 and CDR2 are SGHNT and YYREEE (reference sequence). The CDR3 spans 16 residues. The J segment lost 1 base and the V segment lost 4 bases, leaving 2 bases of the junction unmatched. The CDR3: CASSRTSGGSYNEQFF. CDR3 nucleotide sequence: TGTGCCAGCAGCCGGACTAGCGGGGGATCCTACAATGAGCAGTTCTTC.

This clone is a singleton in its sample. V is TRBV7-8 and J is TRBJ1-1, with 7 nucleotides matching TRBD1. CDR1 SGHVS and CDR2 FQNEAQ come from the germline V gene. V was pared by 6 bases and J by 0 bases, with 10 bases of the junction left unmatched. CDR3 length: 16 amino acids. CDR3 sequence: CASRSDRESLNTEAFF. CDR3 DNA sequence: TGTGCCAGCAGATCAGACAGGGAATCATTGAACACTGAAGCTTTCTTT.